These T cell receptor beta chains were read from a single sample in a study of shared clonotypes between healthy human individuals. Sequencing was performed with immunoSEQ multiplex PCR; in TCRdb, only in-frame clones are kept and a portion is missing. Among approximately 1,500,000 clones listed, under 99% were seen once. The specimen sequenced was naive CD4+ T cells sorted from blood. The receptors come from a man aged 25 to 40 in good health. Both conserved end residues are part of each CDR3.

len	v_gene	j_gene	CDR3aa
15	TRBV6-6	TRBJ2-3	CASSYGLRNTDTQYF
18	TRBV5-1	TRBJ2-6	CASSPTGQTNTGANVLTF
16	TRBV2	TRBJ2-2	CASRRDRGLYTGELFF
15	TRBV7-2	TRBJ1-5	CASSLRTGGNQPQHF
13	TRBV30	TRBJ1-2	CAWSVAANYGYTF
17	TRBV9	TRBJ2-1	CASSVGPPTSGNNEQFF
16	TRBV4-1	TRBJ1-5	CASSQDLWGSGQPQHF
14	TRBV9	TRBJ2-7	CASSAGLAGAEQYF
15	TRBV6-5	TRBJ1-2	CASNPNSGTVYGYTF
15	TRBV7-2	TRBJ1-1	CASSLQANMNTEAFF
16	TRBV14	TRBJ2-7	CASSQEARLFPYEQYF
15	TRBV6-6	TRBJ2-2	CASRPPGLASGELFF
14	TRBV5-4	TRBJ1-1	CASSLSSSGTEAFF
15	TRBV27	TRBJ1-2	CASSPVGGSGYGYTF
17	TRBV11-2	TRBJ1-3	CASSLVPRGISGNTIYF
15	TRBV11-3	TRBJ2-7	CASSLDQASGREQYF
12	TRBV7-2	TRBJ2-5	CASSLNRETQYF
15	TRBV7-2	TRBJ2-7	CASSPGLAGVHEQYF
15	TRBV5-1	TRBJ2-5	CASSLGGLAGETQYF
14	TRBV5-5	TRBJ2-1	CASSDPAGGDEQFF
15	TRBV19	TRBJ2-6	CASSAPRPGANVLTF
22	TRBV28	TRBJ1-4	CASSLDGLTGGSRLATNEKLFF
13	TRBV14	TRBJ2-3	CASSLGPSDTQYF
15	TRBV19	TRBJ2-7	CASSTRTGIKAEQYF
16	TRBV5-1	TRBJ2-3	CASRLGSGRDTDTQYF
11	TRBV7-9	TRBJ2-7	CASSFSIEQYF
16	TRBV4-3	TRBJ2-1	CASSQDPGLAVNEQFF
13	TRBV7-8	TRBJ1-1	CASSLGGTTEAFF
15	TRBV5-1	TRBJ2-1	CATAGSGTSYNEQFF
14	TRBV30	TRBJ2-1	CAWCWGEDRNEQFF
14	TRBV5-4	TRBJ1-2	CASSLALNMYGYTF
13	TRBV12-5	TRBJ1-1	CASGLDGGTEAFF
15	TRBV5-1	TRBJ2-7	CASSKDGQGAYEQYF
16	TRBV7-7	TRBJ2-3	CASSQGLAGDTDTQYF
13	TRBV18	TRBJ1-4	CASSPDRVEKLFF